This T cell receptor (beta chain) was obtained from a study of T-cell reconstitution after alpha-beta-depleted transplantation in children. Germline CDR1 and CDR2: LGHNA and YNFKEQ. V dropped 5 bases and J dropped 1 base, with 5 bases sitting between them. The CDR3 contains 13 residues. As to this clonotype: Its antigen is undetermined.

Study-wide points: The high TCRbeta diversity at day 60 in some patients came from surviving recipient T cells and thymic progenitors. Most T-cell counts and diversity one year after the transplant came from T cells that were newly produced. It was reported that alpha-beta T cells came from several hundred expanded graft clones (about two months after transplant).

This sample's TCRbeta library carried unique molecular identifier barcodes. TCRdb independently ran MiXCR on the PCR reads; one entry per CDR3 protein. The sample yields about 590,000 distinct CDR3 sequences, approximately 12% seen once. The sequence derives from a male patient under 18 who had a stem cell transplant for acute myeloid leukemia, so the T cells may come from the graft donor. This material consisted of PBMCs, mostly from graft donor cells, taken 360 days after TCRalphabeta/CD19-depleted stem cell transplant. The rearrangement joins TRBV4-2 to TRBJ2-2; the D is unclear. The CDR3 sequence: CASSSWNTGELFF. As DNA, the CDR3 is TGTGCCAGCAGCTCGTGGAACACCGGGGAGCTGTTTTTT.